The T cell receptor beta chain under discussion was sequenced for a study of regulatory T cells in long-lasting Graves disease. Time point here: newly diagnosed GD, antithyroid drugs for less than 3 months. The TCR library used RNA extracted from PBMCs. This CDR3 is 13 amino acids long. V was shortened by 4 bases and J by 7 bases, with 14 bases between the two germline ends. Germline V gives CDR1 SEHNR, CDR2 FQNEAQ (reference sequence). Building the TCR beta libraries relied on iRepertoire HTBI primers, and CDR3 regions underwent Arm-PCR. TCRdb reanalysed the multiplex PCR reads using MiXCR and keeps one entry per CDR3 protein. Of about 430,000 distinct CDR3 sequences in the sample, around 16% are singletons; the top ten hold approximately 7.8%. In this sample, this clonotype turned up many times. In addition, the sample was reused for a study of T cells in Graves' hyperthyroidism and ophthalmopathy.

The V call is TRBV7-9, the J call TRBJ2-7; TRBD1 might be the D (6 bases). The source is a middle-aged woman with Graves disease. The sequencing here drew on peripheral blood mononuclear cells (PBMCs), taken at new diagnosis, from a patient treated with antithyroid drugs. CDR3 bases: TGTGCCAGCAGCTCCCGGACAGTGAGGGAGCAGTACTTC. Its translation: CASSSRTVREQYF.